The 14 T cell receptor beta chains below come from one sample, sequenced in a study of cytomegalovirus exposure and HLA in healthy donors. The PCR used 60 Vbeta and 13 Jbeta primers. Assay: immunoSEQ multiplex PCR; the TCRdb copy retains only in-frame clones and omits some. Seen here are approximately 76,000 clones, roughly 85% observed once, and the top ten hold 2.5%. Sequenced sample: PBMCs. The receptors stem from a man aged 25-45 years in good health and CMV-seronegative.

This clone has only a few counts. The chain links TRBV2 to TRBJ1-5; possible D gene TRBD1, 5 bases. The CDR3 sequence is 13 residues long. Germline lookup yields CDR1 SNHLY and CDR2 FYNNEI. V gave up 9 bases and J gave up 4 bases, with 13 bases separating them. The CDR3 DNA is TGTGCCAGTGAGACGACAGAGAATCAGCCCCAGCATTTT. It specifies CASETTENQPQHF.

This clone was counted between two and nine times. This chain connects TRBV6-1 to TRBJ2-2; maybe TRBD1 (6 bases). The germline V gene has CDR1 MNHNS and CDR2 SASEGT. The CDR3 length is 15 residues. Trimming cost V 6 bases and J 0 bases, with 11 bases left between them. The CDR3 DNA follows: TGTGCCAGCAGAACCGGGACATCGAACACCGGGGAGCTGTTTTTT. This codes for CASRTGTSNTGELFF.

The chain is built from TRBV7-9 and TRBJ1-2; no firm D call. V was pared by 3 bases and J by 2 bases, with 19 bases between. Germline V lookup: CDR1 SEHNR, CDR2 FQNEAQ (reference sequence). The CDR3 length is 17 residues. The CDR3 sequence is CASSFGLSGERNYGYTF. CDR3 sequence (DNA): TGTGCCAGCAGCTTCGGGTTGTCCGGGGAGAGGAACTATGGCTACACCTTC.

The V call is TRBV19, the J call TRBJ1-1; D gene unclear. The CDR3 covers 14 residues. The V and J ends lost 1 base and 0 bases respectively, with 6 bases between them. Germline CDR1 is LNHDA and CDR2 is SQIVND (reference sequence). CDR3 in amino acids: CASSIGGVNTEAFF. DNA of the CDR3: TGTGCCAGTAGTATAGGTGGAGTGAACACTGAAGCTTTCTTT.

The chain is built from TRBV7-9 and TRBJ2-1; D is uncertain. The CDR3 covers 14 residues. Germline CDR1 reads SEHNR; CDR2 reads FQNEAQ (reference sequence). Trimming took off 7 bases at V and 1 base at J, with 11 bases between the two ends. The CDR3 sequence: CASTPEASYNEQFF. Here the CDR3 DNA reads TGTGCCAGCACGCCTGAGGCTTCCTACAATGAGCAGTTCTTC.

This rearrangement joins TRBV7-8 to TRBJ2-1; 9 nucleotides match TRBD2. The CDR3 covers 16 residues. The germline V gene encodes CDR1 SGHVS and CDR2 FQNEAQ. V gave up 2 bases and J gave up 5 bases; unmatched junction bases: 7. The CDR3 DNA sequence: TGTGCCAGCAGCTTATCCCGACTAGCGGAGAACAATGAGCAGTTCTTC. Encoded protein: CASSLSRLAENNEQFF.

This clone has more than one count but fewer than ten. The V call is TRBV28, the J call TRBJ2-7, with 9 bases that match TRBD2. The CDR3 is made up of 17 amino acids. The ends lost 6 bases at V and 3 bases at J; junction bases unmatched: 15. Germline-derived CDR1 and CDR2 are MDHEN and SYDVKM. The CDR3 DNA sequence: TGTGCCAGCAGCTTACTTAGCGGGAGCGGATTTAGCTACGAGCAGTACTTC. It specifies CASSLLSGSGFSYEQYF.

The rearrangement joins TRBV30 to TRBJ1-2, with 7 bases that match TRBD1. CDR1 GTSNPN and CDR2 SVGIG come from the germline V gene (reference sequence). This CDR3 contains 16 residues. The junction had 15 bases not matched to a gene; V was cut back by 2 bases and J by 6 bases. CDR3 in DNA: TGTGCCTGGAGTAAGGTCCTTGACAGGGAAAGGAATGGCTACACCTTC. It is translated as CAWSKVLDRERNGYTF.

The chain is built from TRBV7-3 and TRBJ2-7, with D possibly being TRBD1 (6 bases). The V end lost 4 bases, the J end lost 6 bases, and 13 bases lay between the germline ends. The CDR3 is made up of 13 amino acids. The germline V gene has CDR1 SGHTA and CDR2 FQGTGA. The CDR3: CASSYGDRSEQYF. As DNA, the CDR3 is TGTGCCAGCAGCTACGGAGACAGGAGCGAGCAGTACTTC.

The chain joins TRBV10-2 to TRBJ2-5; possible D gene TRBD1, 6 bases. The closer fit of TRBJ2-7 to the DNA end suggests the J call may be wrong. From germline, CDR1 is WSHSY and CDR2 SAAADI. The CDR3 sequence is 13 residues long. The CDR3 protein is CAGTTGPGDEQYF. CDR3 DNA sequence: TGCGCCGGGACGACAGGACCTGGGGACGAGCAGTACTTC.

The CDR3 DNA reads TGTGCCAGCAGCTTAGGGGTAGCGTACACCTACGAGCAGTACTTC. Translation: CASSLGVAYTYEQYF. The V call is TRBV7-2, the J call TRBJ2-7; D perhaps matches TRBD2 (5 bases). Germline V CDR1 and CDR2: SGHTA, FQGNSA. The CDR3 loop spans 15 amino acids. V was trimmed by 1 base and J by 2 bases, leaving 12 bases between them.

The chain is built from TRBV2 and TRBJ2-7, with D perhaps matching TRBD1 (6 bases). The V and J ends lost 5 bases and 4 bases respectively, with 18 bases between them. CDR3 length equals 15 residues. Germline loops: CDR1 SNHLY, CDR2 FYNNEI. CDR3 residues: CASSPGGRGMYEQYF. CDR3 coding DNA: TGTGCCAGCAGTCCAGGTGGCAGGGGCATGTACGAGCAGTACTTC.

This clone was observed a few times. The sample carries other DNA sequences with the same CDR3. The rearrangement joins TRBV5-1 to TRBJ2-7; 10 nucleotides align to TRBD1. Trimming took 4 bases from V and 3 from J; bases not matched to a gene: 4. Germline V lookup: CDR1 SGHRS, CDR2 YFSETQ. The CDR3 totals 14 residues. The CDR3 region is CASSPGQGVYEQYF. The DNA for the CDR3 is TGCGCCAGCAGCCCCGGACAGGGGGTCTACGAGCAGTACTTC.

The chain couples TRBV28 to TRBJ2-5, with 7 bases fitting TRBD2. Germline V gene lookup returns CDR1 MDHEN and CDR2 SYDVKM. Trimming removed 6 bases from V and 5 bases from J; junction bases left unmatched: 6. The CDR3 is 13 residues long. CDR3 DNA: TGTGCCAGCAGGTGGGGGGGGTCGGAGACCCAGTACTTC. Encoded protein: CASRWGGSETQYF.